Listed below are T cell receptor beta chains from one sample, sequenced in a study of blood T cell repertoires in COVID-19. TCRdb's copy holds only in-frame clones and misses some; the assay was immunoSEQ multiplex PCR. The sample shows roughly 410,000 clones, 70% to 90% of them seen only once. Specimen: peripheral blood. These receptors all come from a man between 40 and 49 years old with acute or convalescent COVID-19. CDR3s include the opening cysteine and the closing phenylalanine or tryptophan. Each record gives: J gene, V gene, CDR3 protein.

j_call: TRBJ1-6
v_call: TRBV11-2
cdr3_aa: CASSLEGLVNSPLHF

j_call: TRBJ2-5
v_call: TRBV19
cdr3_aa: CASSPIPGQIQETQYF

j_call: TRBJ2-5
v_call: TRBV7-9
cdr3_aa: CASSLVKETQYF

j_call: TRBJ2-2
v_call: TRBV7-9
cdr3_aa: CASSWADTGELFF

j_call: TRBJ2-1
v_call: TRBV11-2
cdr3_aa: CASSPDRYYNEQFF

j_call: TRBJ1-2
v_call: TRBV27
cdr3_aa: CASSFSQGAWGYTF

j_call: TRBJ2-6
v_call: TRBV6-5
cdr3_aa: CASSTTGSGANVLTF

j_call: TRBJ1-4
v_call: TRBV10-3
cdr3_aa: CAISESTQGATEKLFF

j_call: TRBJ1-5
v_call: TRBV28
cdr3_aa: CASSLRGASNQPQHF

j_call: TRBJ2-7
v_call: TRBV19
cdr3_aa: CASSFQGKDEQYF

j_call: TRBJ1-1
v_call: TRBV4-1
cdr3_aa: CASSLTGLETSFF

j_call: TRBJ1-1
v_call: TRBV10-3
cdr3_aa: CAIRAGTGVEAEAFF

j_call: TRBJ1-1
v_call: TRBV30
cdr3_aa: CAWSAGVEAFF

j_call: TRBJ2-3
v_call: TRBV7-3
cdr3_aa: CASSPTGTSGGSTDTQYF

j_call: TRBJ1-1
v_call: TRBV5-1
cdr3_aa: CASSLSGLNTEAFF

j_call: TRBJ1-1
v_call: TRBV15
cdr3_aa: CATSRESNPGDEAFF

j_call: TRBJ2-3
v_call: TRBV28
cdr3_aa: CASSQLSRLVTDTQYF

j_call: TRBJ1-1
v_call: TRBV19
cdr3_aa: CASSMLANTEAFF

j_call: TRBJ1-1
v_call: TRBV11-3
cdr3_aa: CASSATRNTEAFF

j_call: TRBJ2-3
v_call: TRBV5-1
cdr3_aa: CASSLAGSRYTDTQYF

j_call: TRBJ2-7
v_call: TRBV28
cdr3_aa: CASSGQTYEQYF

j_call: TRBJ1-1
v_call: TRBV28
cdr3_aa: CASSSSGTEAFF

j_call: TRBJ2-1
v_call: TRBV9
cdr3_aa: CASSGAGRAYNEQFF

j_call: TRBJ2-2
v_call: TRBV12-3/TRBV12-4
cdr3_aa: CASSLGGSGELFF

j_call: TRBJ1-3
v_call: TRBV5-4
cdr3_aa: CASSLPGDTISGNTIYF

j_call: TRBJ2-7
v_call: TRBV5-5
cdr3_aa: CASSLTGNEQYF

j_call: TRBJ2-7
v_call: TRBV11-1
cdr3_aa: CASTDRGLSYEQYF

j_call: TRBJ1-1
v_call: TRBV9
cdr3_aa: CASRPGAGDTEAFF

j_call: TRBJ1-1
v_call: TRBV19
cdr3_aa: CASGESGLNTEAFF

j_call: TRBJ2-1
v_call: TRBV6-4
cdr3_aa: CASSDGTYNEQFF

j_call: TRBJ2-1
v_call: TRBV9
cdr3_aa: CASSVWGGRYNEQFF

j_call: TRBJ2-7
v_call: TRBV9
cdr3_aa: CASSPRDSIYEQYF

j_call: TRBJ1-2
v_call: TRBV9
cdr3_aa: CASSANTDYGYTF

j_call: TRBJ1-1
v_call: TRBV30
cdr3_aa: CAWSVWRGNTEAFF

j_call: TRBJ1-4
v_call: TRBV6-5
cdr3_aa: CASSYSEGRANEKLFF

j_call: TRBJ2-5
v_call: TRBV7-9
cdr3_aa: CASSTRAPPRQAEETQYF

j_call: TRBJ2-7
v_call: TRBV4-1
cdr3_aa: CASSRRQGGENEQYF

j_call: TRBJ1-1
v_call: TRBV2
cdr3_aa: CASSFTTMNTEAFF

j_call: TRBJ1-2
v_call: TRBV2
cdr3_aa: CASDPDSGGYTF

j_call: TRBJ2-7
v_call: TRBV10-3
cdr3_aa: CAISESQGGEQYF

j_call: TRBJ2-5
v_call: TRBV28
cdr3_aa: CASRGTSGSWIETQYF

j_call: TRBJ2-7
v_call: TRBV7-8
cdr3_aa: CASSLYLGGQYF

j_call: TRBJ2-3
v_call: TRBV18
cdr3_aa: CASSSTTDTQYF

j_call: TRBJ1-1
v_call: TRBV2
cdr3_aa: CASSASDRINTEAFF

j_call: TRBJ1-2
v_call: TRBV2
cdr3_aa: CASSVTGQGGGYTF

j_call: TRBJ1-1
v_call: TRBV3-1/TRBV3-2
cdr3_aa: CASSQGTGAFF

j_call: TRBJ1-3
v_call: TRBV18
cdr3_aa: CASSSGGSTAGNTIYF

j_call: TRBJ2-5
v_call: TRBV4-1
cdr3_aa: CASSQVASGGRETQYF

j_call: TRBJ1-1
v_call: TRBV3-1/TRBV3-2
cdr3_aa: CASSQWRNTEAFF

j_call: TRBJ1-6
v_call: TRBV28
cdr3_aa: CASSPTGTGAPLHF

j_call: TRBJ1-1
v_call: TRBV28
cdr3_aa: CASSLGTPTEAFF

j_call: TRBJ2-7
v_call: TRBV7-2
cdr3_aa: CASSLDTRSSYEQYF

j_call: TRBJ1-1
v_call: TRBV18
cdr3_aa: CASSPQLPEAFF

j_call: TRBJ1-1
v_call: TRBV2
cdr3_aa: CASRIQVLSTEAFF

j_call: TRBJ2-4
v_call: TRBV5-6
cdr3_aa: CASRSETSGWGLNIQYF

j_call: TRBJ1-2
v_call: TRBV12-5
cdr3_aa: CASGRAGTREGYTF

j_call: TRBJ2-6
v_call: TRBV19
cdr3_aa: CASSIVNRTAGANVLTF

j_call: TRBJ1-6
v_call: TRBV6-6
cdr3_aa: CASSRDRGQSSYNSPLHF

j_call: TRBJ1-2
v_call: TRBV10-2
cdr3_aa: CASNDRPGGYTF

j_call: TRBJ2-5
v_call: TRBV7-2
cdr3_aa: CASSFGQRENQETQYF